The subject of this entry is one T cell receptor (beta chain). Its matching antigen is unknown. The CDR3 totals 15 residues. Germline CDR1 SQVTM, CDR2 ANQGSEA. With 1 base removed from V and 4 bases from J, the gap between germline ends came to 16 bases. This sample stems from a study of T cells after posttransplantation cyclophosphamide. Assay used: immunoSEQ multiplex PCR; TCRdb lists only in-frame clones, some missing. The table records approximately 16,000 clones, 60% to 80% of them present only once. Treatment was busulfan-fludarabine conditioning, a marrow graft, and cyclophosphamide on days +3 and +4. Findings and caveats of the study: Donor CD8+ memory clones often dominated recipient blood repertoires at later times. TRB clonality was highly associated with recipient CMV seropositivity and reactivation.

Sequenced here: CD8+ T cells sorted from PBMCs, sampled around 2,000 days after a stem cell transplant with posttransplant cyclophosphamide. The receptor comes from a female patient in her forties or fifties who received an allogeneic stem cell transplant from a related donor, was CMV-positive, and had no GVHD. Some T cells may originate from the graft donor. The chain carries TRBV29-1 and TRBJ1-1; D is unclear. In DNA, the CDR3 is TGCAGCGTTGAAGGCCTACAGATGGCCCCCACTGAAGCTTTCTTT. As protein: CSVEGLQMAPTEAFF. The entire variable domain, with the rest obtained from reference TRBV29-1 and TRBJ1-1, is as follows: SAVISQKPSRDICQRGTSLTIQCQVDSQVTMMFWYRQQPGQSLTLIATANQGSEATYESGFVIDKFPISRPNLTFSTLTVSNMSPEDSSIYLCSVEGLQMAPTEAFFGQGTRLTVV.